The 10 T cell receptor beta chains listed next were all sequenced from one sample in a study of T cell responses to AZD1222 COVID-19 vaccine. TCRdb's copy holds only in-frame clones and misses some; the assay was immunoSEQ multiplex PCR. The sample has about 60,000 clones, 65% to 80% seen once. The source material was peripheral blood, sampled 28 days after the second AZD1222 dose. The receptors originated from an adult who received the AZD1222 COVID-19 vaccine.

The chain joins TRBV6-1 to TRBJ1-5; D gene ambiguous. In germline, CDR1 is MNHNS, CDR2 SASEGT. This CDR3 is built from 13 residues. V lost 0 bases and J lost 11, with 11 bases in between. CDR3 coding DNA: TGTGCCAGCAGTGAAGCGCGGAGGGCCGCCCAGCATTTT. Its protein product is CASSEARRAAQHF.

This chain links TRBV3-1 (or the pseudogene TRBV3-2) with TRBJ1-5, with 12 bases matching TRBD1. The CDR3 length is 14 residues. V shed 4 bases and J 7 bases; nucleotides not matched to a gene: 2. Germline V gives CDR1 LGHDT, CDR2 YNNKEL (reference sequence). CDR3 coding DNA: TGTGCCAGCAGCCGGGGACAGGGGGCACAGCCCCAGCATTTT. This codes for CASSRGQGAQPQHF.

CDR3 region: CASSLDGYLNQPQHF. CDR3 DNA sequence: TGTGCCAGCAGCTTGGACGGTTACCTCAATCAGCCCCAGCATTTT. This rearrangement joins TRBV5-8 to TRBJ1-5; D gene ambiguous. V was trimmed by 0 bases and J by 3 bases, leaving 10 bases between them. The CDR3 has 15 residues. Per the germline V gene, CDR1 is SGHTS and CDR2 is YDEGEE.

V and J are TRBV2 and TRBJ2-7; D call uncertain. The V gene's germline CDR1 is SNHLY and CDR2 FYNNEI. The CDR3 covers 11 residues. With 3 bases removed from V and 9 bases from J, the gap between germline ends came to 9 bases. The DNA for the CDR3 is TGTGCCAGCAGTGAGGGGTCGTGGCAGTACTTC. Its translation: CASSEGSWQYF.

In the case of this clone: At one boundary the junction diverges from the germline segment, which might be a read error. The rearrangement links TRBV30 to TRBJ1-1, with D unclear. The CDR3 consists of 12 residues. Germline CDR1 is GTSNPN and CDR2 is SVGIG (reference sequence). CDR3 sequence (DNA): TGTGTCTGGAGTCGGAGGAACACTGAAGCTTTCTTT. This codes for CVWSRRNTEAFF. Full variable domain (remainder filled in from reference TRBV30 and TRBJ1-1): SQTIHQWPATLVQPVGSPLSLECTVEGTSNPNLYWYRQAAGRGLQLLFYSVGIGQISSEVPQNLSASRPQDRQFILSSKKLLLSDSGFYLCVWSRRNTEAFFGQGTRLTVV.

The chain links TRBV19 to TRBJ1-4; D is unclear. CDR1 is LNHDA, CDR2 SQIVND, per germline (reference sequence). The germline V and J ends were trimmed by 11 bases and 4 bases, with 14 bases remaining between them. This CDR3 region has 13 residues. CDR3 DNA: TGTGCCTATACGACGGGGAGTAATGAAAAACTGTTTTTT. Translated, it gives CAYTTGSNEKLFF. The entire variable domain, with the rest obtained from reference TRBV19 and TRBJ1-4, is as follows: DGGITQSPKYLFRKEGQNVTLSCEQNLNHDAMYWYRQDPGQGLRLIYYSQIVNDFQKGDIAEGYSVSREKKESFPLTVTSAQKNPTAFYLCAYTTGSNEKLFFGSGTQLSVL.

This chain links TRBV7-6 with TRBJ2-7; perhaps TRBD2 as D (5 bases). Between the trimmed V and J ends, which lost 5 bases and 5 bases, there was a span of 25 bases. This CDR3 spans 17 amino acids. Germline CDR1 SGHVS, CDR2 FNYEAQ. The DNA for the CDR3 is TGTGCCAGCAGCCAGAGGCCGTACGCGTCAGGCGGGCACGAGCAGTACTTC. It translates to CASSQRPYASGGHEQYF.

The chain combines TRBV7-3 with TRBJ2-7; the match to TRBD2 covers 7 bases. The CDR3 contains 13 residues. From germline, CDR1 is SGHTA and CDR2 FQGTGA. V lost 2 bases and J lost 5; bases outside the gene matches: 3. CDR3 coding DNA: TGTGCCAGCAGCTTAGTGGGGGGGAACGAGCAGTACTTC. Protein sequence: CASSLVGGNEQYF. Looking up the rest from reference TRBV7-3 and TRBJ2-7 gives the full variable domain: GAGVSQTPSNKVTEKGKYVELRCDPISGHTALYWYRQSLGQGPEFLIYFQGTGAADDSGLPNDRFFAVRPEGSVSTLKIQRTERGDSAVYLCASSLVGGNEQYFGPGTRLTVT.

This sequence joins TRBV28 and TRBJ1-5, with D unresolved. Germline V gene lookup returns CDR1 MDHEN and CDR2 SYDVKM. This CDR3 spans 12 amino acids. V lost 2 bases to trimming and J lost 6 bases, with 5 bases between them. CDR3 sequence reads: CASSLASQPQHF. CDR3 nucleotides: TGTGCCAGCAGTTTAGCAAGTCAGCCCCAGCATTTT.

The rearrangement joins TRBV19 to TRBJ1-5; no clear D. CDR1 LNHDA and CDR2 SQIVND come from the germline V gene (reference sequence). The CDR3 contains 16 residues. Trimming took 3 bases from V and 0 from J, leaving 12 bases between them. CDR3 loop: CASSMGRRYSNQPQHF. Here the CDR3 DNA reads TGTGCCAGTAGTATGGGGAGACGGTATAGCAATCAGCCCCAGCATTTT.